The 15 T cell receptor beta chains below were found in one sample sequenced in a study of blood T cell repertoires in COVID-19. The table came from immunoSEQ multiplex PCR; TCRdb's copy has only in-frame clones and leaves some out. The sample carries about 380,000 clones, more than 65% recorded once. The sample taken for sequencing was peripheral blood. The receptors derive from a human donor with acute or convalescent COVID-19. The donor label of this sample is uncertain.

This clone has just one count. The V gene is TRBV11-2, the J gene TRBJ1-3; D is ambiguous. The V end was cut by 4 bases, the J end by 9 bases, with 19 bases between. CDR3 size: 15 residues. Germline V gene data show CDR1 as SGHAT and CDR2 as FQNNGV. The CDR3 protein is CASSSPPSSSGTIYF. CDR3 nucleotide sequence: TGTGCCAGCAGCTCCCCCCCCTCATCGAGCGGCACCATATATTTT.

V is TRBV28 and J is TRBJ1-2; TRBD1 matches at 8 bases. The V segment lost 2 bases and the J segment 7 bases; nucleotides outside the gene matches: 3. The CDR3 loop spans 13 amino acids. From germline, CDR1 is MDHEN and CDR2 SYDVKM. As DNA, the CDR3 is TGTGCCAGCAGTTTACAGGGGGCGGGTGGCTACACCTTC. Translation gives CASSLQGAGGYTF.

CDR3 sequence (DNA): TGTGCCAGCCCCCGGGAGGGGACAGATACGCAGTATTTT. Encoded protein: CASPREGTDTQYF. This chain links TRBV7-9 with TRBJ2-3; 8 bases agree with TRBD2. V shed 8 bases and J 3 bases; nucleotides not matched to a gene: 4. The CDR3 length is 13 residues. Looked up from germline, CDR1 is SEHNR and CDR2 is FQNEAQ (reference sequence). The variable domain in full, with the rest retrieved from reference TRBV7-9 and TRBJ2-3, is DTGVSQNPRHKITKRGQNVTFRCDPISEHNRLYWYRQTLGQGPEFLTYFQNEAQLEKSRLLSDRFSAERPKGSFSTLEIQRTEQGDSAMYLCASPREGTDTQYFGPGTRLTVL.

The rearrangement uses TRBV5-6 and TRBJ1-1; TRBD1 aligns across 7 bases. CDR3 length equals 15 residues. V was pared by 4 bases and J by 5 bases, with 11 bases of the junction left unmatched. The V gene's germline CDR1 is SGHDT and CDR2 YYEEEE. The CDR3 DNA follows: TGTGCCAGCAGCACCAAACGACAGGGAAGGACTGAAGCTTTCTTT. It translates to CASSTKRQGRTEAFF.

CDR3 DNA sequence: TGTGCCTGGGGACTAGCGGGAGCGGAAACGCAGTATTTT. It is translated as CAWGLAGAETQYF. V is TRBV30 and J is TRBJ2-3, with 13 bases identical to TRBD2. This CDR3 is built from 13 residues. Germline CDR1 and CDR2: GTSNPN and SVGIG (reference sequence). V was pared by 5 bases and J by 9 bases, with 5 bases of the junction left unmatched.

The CDR3 DNA sequence: TGTGCCAGCAGCTTAGCGCGGGGACAGATTAATCAGCCCCAGCATTTT. Its protein product is CASSLARGQINQPQHF. V usage is TRBV7-2 and J usage is TRBJ1-5, with 7 nucleotides matching TRBD1. CDR1 is SGHTA, CDR2 FQGNSA, per germline. Unmatched junction bases numbered 6, after V lost 0 bases and J lost 4 bases. The length of the CDR3 is 16 residues.

This clone was recorded once. The chain has TRBV12-3 or TRBV12-4 and TRBJ1-5; D unresolved. The CDR3 has 13 residues. Deletions cut 1 base from V and 7 bases from J, with 8 bases between. CDR3 residues: CASSLVPSQPQHF. CDR3 nucleotides: TGTGCCAGCAGTTTAGTCCCATCCCAGCCCCAGCATTTT.

The V gene is TRBV19, the J gene TRBJ2-7; weak D call: TRBD2 (6 bases). CDR1 LNHDA and CDR2 SQIVND come from the germline V gene (reference sequence). The CDR3 consists of 14 residues. Trimming cost V 0 bases and J 2 bases, with 8 bases left between them. CDR3 sequence (DNA): TGTGCCAGTAGTATAGATGGGGGGACCTACGAGCAGTACTTC. Amino acids: CASSIDGGTYEQYF.

The CDR3 nucleotides are TGTGCCAGCAGTGGACAAATGGGACAGGCGAACACCGGGGAGCTGTTTTTT. Amino acid sequence: CASSGQMGQANTGELFF. V usage is TRBV6-1 and J usage is TRBJ2-2, with TRBD1 matching over 8 bases. The CDR3 contains 17 residues. The germline V gene encodes CDR1 MNHNS and CDR2 SASEGT. The J segment lost 0 bases and the V segment lost 4 bases, leaving 7 bases of the junction unmatched.

Here the CDR3 DNA reads TGTGCCAGTAGTACCTTGGGCCGCACAGATACGCAGTATTTT. It codes for CASSTLGRTDTQYF. The chain couples TRBV19 to TRBJ2-3; D unclear. CDR1 is LNHDA, CDR2 SQIVND, per germline (reference sequence). Trimming took 4 bases from V and 1 from J, leaving 9 bases between them. The CDR3 loop spans 14 amino acids.

J is TRBJ2-3 and V is TRBV2, with TRBD2 identical over 9 bases. The CDR3 extends over 17 amino acids. CDR1 and CDR2 (germline): SNHLY, FYNNEI. Unmatched junction bases numbered 15, after V lost 8 bases and J lost 3 bases. The CDR3 loop is CASGGAGGFRGTDTQYF. The CDR3 DNA reads TGTGCCAGCGGCGGGGCGGGAGGGTTCCGGGGGACAGATACGCAGTATTTT. The full variable domain, completed using reference TRBV2 and TRBJ2-3, is EPEVTQTPSHQVTQMGQEVILRCVPISNHLYFYWYRQILGQKVEFLVSFYNNEISEKSEIFDDQFSVERPDGSNFTLKIRSTKLEDSAMYFCASGGAGGFRGTDTQYFGPGTRLTVL.

The V call is TRBV6-5, the J call TRBJ1-1; D not certain. Trimming shortened V by 0 bases and J by 6 bases, and 8 bases separated the two germline ends. Germline V gene data show CDR1 as MNHEY and CDR2 as SVGAGI. The CDR3 contains 13 residues. CDR3 region: CASSYSSTAEAFF. The CDR3 bases are TGTGCCAGCAGTTACTCGAGTACCGCTGAAGCTTTCTTT.

This clone occurred a few times. The sample holds other DNA sequences that translate to the same CDR3. The genes are TRBV6-5 and TRBJ1-2; D might be TRBD1 (5 bases). V was cut by 0 bases and J by 0 bases, with 5 bases left in between. Germline V CDR1 and CDR2: MNHEY, SVGAGI. The CDR3 is 14 amino acids. The CDR3 DNA reads as TGTGCCAGCAGTTACTCGACAGCTAACTATGGCTACACCTTC. Translation gives CASSYSTANYGYTF.

CDR3 nucleotides: TGTGCCATCAGCCCTACAGGGTACCAAGAGACCCAGTACTTC. Translation gives CAISPTGYQETQYF. The rearrangement links TRBV10-3 to TRBJ2-5; D is perhaps TRBD1 (6 bases). The V end lost 6 bases, the J end lost 0 bases, and 11 bases lay between the germline ends. The CDR3 covers 14 residues. Germline CDR1 reads ENHRY; CDR2 reads SYGVKD.

The CDR3 nucleotides read TGTGCCAGCTCACCTTCGACAGGGGGGACTGAAGCTTTCTTT. It is translated as CASSPSTGGTEAFF. V usage is TRBV18 and J usage is TRBJ1-1, with 9 bases that match TRBD1. The CDR3 totals 14 residues. The trim removed 3 bases at V and 5 bases at J, leaving 4 bases unmatched. CDR1 and CDR2 (germline): KGHSH, LQKENI. The variable domain in full, completed from reference TRBV18 and TRBJ1-1, reads NAGVMQNPRHLVRRRGQEARLRCSPMKGHSHVYWYRQLPEEGLKFMVYLQKENIIDESGMPKERFSAEFPKEGPSILRIQQVVRGDSAAYFCASSPSTGGTEAFFGQGTRLTVV.